The clone carrying this T cell receptor (beta chain) turned up a few times. Its cognate antigen is unknown. CDR1 and CDR2 (germline): SGHRS, YFSETQ. The CDR3 is made up of 12 amino acids. V dropped 5 bases and J dropped 9 bases, with 12 bases sitting between them. This sample was taken from a study of T-cell memory formation after mild COVID-19. Findings and caveats of the study: Most CD4+ clones that shrank were in CM and EM, while CD8+ ones turned up in EMRA. Clones contracting across day 15 to 85 had a balanced CD4/CD8 profile; later expanding clones leaned CD4+. Some clones that responded turned up in pre-infection memory, which suggests that cross-reactive memory joined in.

From the 5' RACE reads, TCRdb called clonotypes with MiXCR, one entry per CDR3 protein. The table records around 150,000 distinct CDR3 sequences, 25% to 40% of them present only once. This TCR was sampled from an adult woman who had mild COVID-19 (a few samples of this study predate the infection). Cell type and time point are not known. Sequenced material: PBMCs or a T cell subset sorted from them (not recorded which). The chain uses TRBV5-1 and TRBJ2-1; D gene unclear. The DNA for the CDR3 is TGCGCCAGCAGGGTAAACACTGGTGAGCAGTTCTTC. As protein: CASRVNTGEQFF.